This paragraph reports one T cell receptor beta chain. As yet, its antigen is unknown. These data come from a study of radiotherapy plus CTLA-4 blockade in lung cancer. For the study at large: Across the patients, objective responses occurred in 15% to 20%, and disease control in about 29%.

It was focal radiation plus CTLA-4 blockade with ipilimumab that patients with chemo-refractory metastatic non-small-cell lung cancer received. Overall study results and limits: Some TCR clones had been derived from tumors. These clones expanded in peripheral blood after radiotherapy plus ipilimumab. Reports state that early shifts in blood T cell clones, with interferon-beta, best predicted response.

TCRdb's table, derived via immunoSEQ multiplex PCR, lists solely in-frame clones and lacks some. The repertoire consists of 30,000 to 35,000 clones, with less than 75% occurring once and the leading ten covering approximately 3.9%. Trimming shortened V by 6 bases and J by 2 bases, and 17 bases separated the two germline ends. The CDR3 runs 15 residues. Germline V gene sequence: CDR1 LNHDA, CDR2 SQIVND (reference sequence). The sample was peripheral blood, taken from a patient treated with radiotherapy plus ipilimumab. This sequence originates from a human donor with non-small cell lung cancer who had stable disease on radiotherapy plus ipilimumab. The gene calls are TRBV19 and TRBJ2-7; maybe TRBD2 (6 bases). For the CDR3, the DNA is TGTGCCAGTAGCACTCCGGGAGATCAGACCTACGAGCAGTACTTC. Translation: CASSTPGDQTYEQYF.